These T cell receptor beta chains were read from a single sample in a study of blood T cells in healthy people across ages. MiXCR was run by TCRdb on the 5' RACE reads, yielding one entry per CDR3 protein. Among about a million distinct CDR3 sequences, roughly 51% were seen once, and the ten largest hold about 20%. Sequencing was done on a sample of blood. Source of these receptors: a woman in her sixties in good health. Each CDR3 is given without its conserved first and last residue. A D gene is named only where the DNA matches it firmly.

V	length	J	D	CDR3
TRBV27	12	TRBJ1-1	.	VSSLGGGNTEAF
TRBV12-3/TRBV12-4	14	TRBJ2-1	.	ASTPAGLSSYNEQF
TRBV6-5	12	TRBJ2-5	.	ATLSTDPYNEQY
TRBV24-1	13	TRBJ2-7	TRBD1	ATSDYRTGVDEQY
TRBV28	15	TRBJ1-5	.	ASSPGGNLYSNQPQH
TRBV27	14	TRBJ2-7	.	ASSPLKGTDYNEQY
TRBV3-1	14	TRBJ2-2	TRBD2	ASSQGRTSIGGELF
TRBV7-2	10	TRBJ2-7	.	AGRLDYYEQY
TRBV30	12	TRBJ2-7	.	AWSVGRGLSEQY
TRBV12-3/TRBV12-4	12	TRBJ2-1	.	ASSVTRRHNEQF
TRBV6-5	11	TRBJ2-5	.	ASSYSIGAPQY
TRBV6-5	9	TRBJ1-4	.	ASSYMGKLF
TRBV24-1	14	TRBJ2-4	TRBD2	ATSDPRASGFYEQY
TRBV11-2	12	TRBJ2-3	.	ASSLVGHADTQY
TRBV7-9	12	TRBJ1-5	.	ASSLDSSNQPQH
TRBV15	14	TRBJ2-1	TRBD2	ATSRGRTRVNNEQF
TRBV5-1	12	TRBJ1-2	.	ASTLAGTNYGYT
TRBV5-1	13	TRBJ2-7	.	ASSLDGTGFYEQY
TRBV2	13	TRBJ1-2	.	ASKIRQADLYGYT
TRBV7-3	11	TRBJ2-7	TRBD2	ASSAAGGHEQY
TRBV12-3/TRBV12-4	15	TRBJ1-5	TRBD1	ASSQGVAGFSNQPQH
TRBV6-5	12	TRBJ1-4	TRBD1	ASSDRGGDEKLF